A selection of T cell receptor beta chains follows, all from one sample in a study of T cells expressing NK-cell markers. Using the 5' RACE reads, TCRdb records one entry per CDR3 protein without DNA. Recorded for this sample: about 430,000 distinct CDR3 sequences. The sample consisted of blood T cells: a sorted CD56 or NKG2C T cell subset, CD4+ or CD8+ T cells, or bulk PBMC T cells (not recorded which). These receptor sequences come from a woman in her 50s in good health. CDR3s include the opening cysteine and the closing phenylalanine or tryptophan.

V	J	CDR3
TRBV29-1	TRBJ1-2	CSVEDQANYGYTF
TRBV3-1	TRBJ1-4	CASSPTYAKLNEKLFF
TRBV2	TRBJ1-4	CASSGGGAWEKLVF
TRBV20-1	TRBJ1-4	CSARVGQNEKLFF
TRBV13	TRBJ2-1	CATSEGASGIYNEQFF
TRBV15	TRBJ2-3	CATSRDRLMVDTQYF
TRBV30	TRBJ2-5	CAWFLFGTQYF
TRBV19	TRBJ2-1	CASSSERSNEQFF
TRBV28	TRBJ2-3	CASSSRLVIGTDTQYF
TRBV12-3/TRBV12-4	TRBJ2-3	CASSPRGFGVPHTQYF
TRBV10-3	TRBJ2-1	CAIRDLAGVYNEQFF
TRBV7-9	TRBJ2-3	CASSFSPPDTQYF
TRBV20-1	TRBJ2-1	CSARRPLISSYNEQFF
TRBV11-1	TRBJ2-7	CASSRNRVTYEQYF
TRBV4-1	TRBJ1-5	CASSVPGNQPQHF
TRBV29-1	TRBJ2-2	CSVGYSAGTGELFF
TRBV30	TRBJ1-1	CAWILKDRAITEAFF
TRBV12-5	TRBJ2-3	CASGLRILAMRFTDTQYF
TRBV4-2	TRBJ1-2	CASSIGGTGADGYTF
TRBV3-1	TRBJ1-1	CASSHTSEATEAFF
TRBV20-1	TRBJ2-3	CSAREERRRYTDTQYF
TRBV25-1	TRBJ2-5	CASSELGDRAGKETQYF
TRBV7-3	TRBJ2-2	CASRYSGANTGELFF
TRBV10-3	TRBJ2-1	CAISESRVGTSGMNEQFF
TRBV5-1	TRBJ2-7	CASSLFSSRSYEQYF